Listed below are T cell receptor beta chains from one sample, sequenced in a study of T cell changes during pregnancy in multiple sclerosis. The data were produced by immunoSEQ multiplex PCR, yet TCRdb's version contains in-frame clones alone and is incomplete. The sample has tens of thousands of clones, around 92% seen once; the top ten hold under 2%. The source was peripheral blood, collected in the third trimester of pregnancy. The source is a female donor in good health, enrolled as a control in a pregnancy study. The CDR3 runs from the conserved cysteine through the conserved F or W. A D gene is named only where the DNA matches it firmly. Some rows mark clone size as missing; the rest say once, few, many or name a class of expanded clone.

v_call	clone_size	d_call	j_call	cdr3_nt	cdr3_aa
TRBV7-9	-	TRBD1	TRBJ1-2	TGTGCCAGCAGCTTGGGACAGGGCAGGAATGGCTACACCTTC	CASSLGQGRNGYTF
TRBV28	-	TRBD2	TRBJ2-1	TGTGCCAGCACCTCTAGCGGGAGGCCCAGCTCCTACAATGAGCAGTTCTTC	CASTSSGRPSSYNEQFF
TRBV18	-	-	TRBJ2-7	TGTGCCAGCTCACCGACCCGGGTCTCCTACGAGCAGTACTTC	CASSPTRVSYEQYF
TRBV4-1	-	TRBD2	TRBJ2-2	TGCGCCAGCAGCCAAGTCCTAGCGGGGTTACACACCGGGGAGCTGTTTTTT	CASSQVLAGLHTGELFF
TRBV7-8	once	TRBD2	TRBJ2-2	TGTGCCAGCAGCCACAGGGGACTAGCGGGAGGACGGAGGGAGCTGTTTTTT	CASSHRGLAGGRRELFF
TRBV28	-	-	TRBJ2-1	TGTGCCAGCAGTTTATTGGAGCCCTCCTACAATGAGCAGTTCTTC	CASSLLEPSYNEQFF
TRBV19	-	-	TRBJ2-7	TGTGCCACCCAATCGCCGGGACTCCCTTACGAGCAGTACTTC	CATQSPGLPYEQYF
TRBV5-6	-	-	TRBJ2-2	TGTGCCAGCAGCTTGGCGCTGAGGGACACCGGGGAGCTGTTTTTT	CASSLALRDTGELFF
TRBV10-1	-	-	TRBJ1-2	TGCGCCAGCAGTGAGTTTCCGAGCGGCGGCTACACCTTC	CASSEFPSGGYTF
TRBV5-1	-	-	TRBJ1-4	TGCGCCAGCAGCTTGGAGGATCCCCACTCGGGAAAACTGTTTTTT	CASSLEDPHSGKLFF
TRBV7-3	-	TRBD2	TRBJ2-1	TGTGCCAGCAGCCTTCGACTAGCGGGAGCCAATGAGCAGTTCTTC	CASSLRLAGANEQFF
TRBV11-2	-	TRBD1	TRBJ2-7	TGTGCCAGCAGGCCAAGGACAGGGATTCAGGACGAGCAGTACTTC	CASRPRTGIQDEQYF
TRBV16	-	-	TRBJ1-1	TGTGCCAGCAGGCGAGGGCGGGGGGATTGGGCTGAAGCTTTCTTT	CASRRGRGDWAEAFF
TRBV11-1	-	-	TRBJ2-2	TGTGCCAGCAGCTTTTGGCTAGATAACACCGGGGAGCTGTTTTTT	CASSFWLDNTGELFF
TRBV6-5	-	TRBD1	TRBJ2-7	TGTGCCAGCAGTCCAGACAGGGGGCAATACGAGCAGTACTTC	CASSPDRGQYEQYF
TRBV9	-	-	TRBJ2-1	TGTGCCAGCAGGGGGCAGGGGACGTACAATGAGCAGTTCTTC	CASRGQGTYNEQFF
TRBV15	once	-	TRBJ1-2	TGTGCCACCAGTCCCCCAGATACCATCGGCTACACCTTC	CATSPPDTIGYTF
TRBV5-1	-	-	TRBJ1-4	TGCGCCAGCAGCCTCCCAGCAACTAATGAAAAACTGTTTTTT	CASSLPATNEKLFF
TRBV7-8	-	TRBD1	TRBJ1-1	TGTGCCAGCAGCTTATGGGGACAGGGGGCACTTTACACTGAAGCTTTCTTT	CASSLWGQGALYTEAFF
TRBV30	-	TRBD2	TRBJ2-3	TGTGCCTGGAGTGTACTAGCGGGGGATACGCAGTATTTT	CAWSVLAGDTQYF
TRBV7-9	-	TRBD1	TRBJ1-1	TGTGCCAGCAGCTCGGATCTCGGACAGGGTGTGAACACTGAAGCTTTCTTT	CASSSDLGQGVNTEAFF
TRBV2	-	-	TRBJ2-3	TGTGCCAGCAGTGCCCCCCCGCTCACGGGAGGCACAGATACGCAGTATTTT	CASSAPPLTGGTDTQYF
TRBV30	-	-	TRBJ2-5	TGTGCCTGGAGGCCTATTAAAGAGACCCAGTACTTC	CAWRPIKETQYF
TRBV9	-	-	TRBJ2-1	TGTGCCAGCAGCTTGGGGGGGCTCAGCGTAGAGCAGTTCTTC	CASSLGGLSVEQFF
TRBV27	-	-	TRBJ2-2	TGTGCCAGCCTTTCGCTTCAGGGTAACACCGGGGAGCTGTTTTTT	CASLSLQGNTGELFF
TRBV10-1	-	-	TRBJ1-4	TGCGCCAGCAGTGAGTCGGGGGCGCATAATGAAAAACTGTTTTTT	CASSESGAHNEKLFF
TRBV6-5	-	-	TRBJ2-7	TGTGCCAGCAGTTATGGGACTGGCGGGATCGCCTACGAGCAGTACTTC	CASSYGTGGIAYEQYF
TRBV29-1	-	TRBD1	TRBJ2-2	TGCACCTCCCGGGGGTACAGGGGGCGGGGGTCCGGGGAGCTGTTTTTT	CTSRGYRGRGSGELFF
TRBV7-9	-	-	TRBJ2-3	TGTGCCAGCAGGGAGGCAGATACGCAGTATTTT	CASREADTQYF
TRBV18	-	TRBD1	TRBJ1-1	TGTGCCAGCTCACCGGGACAGGCGAACACTGAAGCTTTCTTT	CASSPGQANTEAFF
TRBV30	-	-	TRBJ2-2	TGTGCCTGGAGTAGGGGCACCGGGGAGCTGTTTTTT	CAWSRGTGELFF
TRBV2	-	-	TRBJ2-3	TGTGCCAGCAGCTTGGGACTGAAAGATACGCAGTATTTT	CASSLGLKDTQYF
TRBV7-3	-	-	TRBJ2-5	TGTGCCAGCAGCTTACTCGGGTTCGGAGAGACCCAGTACTTC	CASSLLGFGETQYF
TRBV27	-	-	TRBJ2-1	TGTGCCAGCAGTCCCGTGACTCGCGTTCGCTCCTACAATGAGCAGTTCTTC	CASSPVTRVRSYNEQFF
TRBV30	-	-	TRBJ2-5	TGTGCCTGGAGCCCTGGTCTGCGAGAGACCCAGTACTTC	CAWSPGLRETQYF
TRBV2	-	TRBD1	TRBJ1-2	TGTGCCAGCAGGCCAGGACAGGTCTCTATTGATGGCTACACCTTC	CASRPGQVSIDGYTF
TRBV11-1	-	-	TRBJ2-1	TGTGCCAGCAGTCACGGGATCCCTCGGGAGCAGTTCTTC	CASSHGIPREQFF
TRBV7-9	-	-	TRBJ2-7	TGTGCCAGCAGCTCCCCGGCCCGGGCTAGCGCCTACGAGCAGTACTTC	CASSSPARASAYEQYF
TRBV28	-	-	TRBJ1-5	TGTGCCAGCAGTTTTAACAGGGAACAGCCCCAGCATTTT	CASSFNREQPQHF
TRBV9	-	-	TRBJ2-7	TGTGCCAGCAGCGTGGCCGGGACTGCCCTGAGGAACGAGCAGTACTTC	CASSVAGTALRNEQYF
TRBV27	-	TRBD2	TRBJ2-7	TGTGCCAGCAGTTTAAGACTAGCGGGACCATCTCATTTAGGGGAGCAGTACTTC	CASSLRLAGPSHLGEQYF
TRBV11-2	-	TRBD1	TRBJ1-3	TGTGCCAGCAGCTATACAGGGGGCCACTCTGGAAACACCATATATTTT	CASSYTGGHSGNTIYF